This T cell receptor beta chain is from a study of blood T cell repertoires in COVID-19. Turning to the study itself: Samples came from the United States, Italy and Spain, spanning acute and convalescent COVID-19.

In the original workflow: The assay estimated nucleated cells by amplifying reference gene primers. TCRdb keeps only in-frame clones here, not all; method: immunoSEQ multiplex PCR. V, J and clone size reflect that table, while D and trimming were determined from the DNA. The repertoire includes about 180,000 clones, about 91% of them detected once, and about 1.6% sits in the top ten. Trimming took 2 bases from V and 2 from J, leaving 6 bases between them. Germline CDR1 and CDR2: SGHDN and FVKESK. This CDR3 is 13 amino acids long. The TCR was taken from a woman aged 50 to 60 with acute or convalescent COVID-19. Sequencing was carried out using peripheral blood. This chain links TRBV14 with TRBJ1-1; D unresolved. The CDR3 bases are TGTGCCAGCAGCCAATACTTTAACACTGAAGCTTTCTTT. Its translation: CASSQYFNTEAFF.